This TCR beta chain was sequenced for a study of T cells in Graves' hyperthyroidism and ophthalmopathy. Overall study results and limits: Ophthalmopathy was predicted by the model a median of about 6.7 months ahead of onset. Within blood appeared most thyroid clonotypes that had expanded above 0.001.

Patients aged 18 to 65 with hyperthyroidism were newly diagnosed, with duration under 2 months. The study left out patients who had uncontrolled infection, other autoimmune disease, pregnancy or lactation. Remarks on this clonotype: Its antigen is as yet unknown. Just one base apart from a much larger clone, this may be a read error.

TCR beta CDR3 regions were amplified from RNA. The TCR CDR3 first-round RT-PCR relied on the HTBI primer set. TCRdb independently ran MiXCR on the multiplex PCR reads; one entry per CDR3 protein. The sample lists hundreds of thousands of distinct CDR3 sequences; approximately 44% were seen once. Germline V CDR1 and CDR2: SGHVS, FNYEAQ. The CDR3 contains 14 residues. V shed 5 bases and J shed 5 bases, with 12 bases lying between them. Material for sequencing was peripheral blood or thyroid tissue (not recorded which). The chain uses TRBV7-6 and TRBJ1-4; no firm D call. This clonotype originated in a woman aged 18-29 years with Graves' hyperthyroidism. The CDR3 protein is CASSVEPMNEKLFF. The CDR3 nucleotides read TGTGCCAGCAGCGTGGAACCGATGAATGAAAAACTGTTTTTT.